These T cell receptor beta chains were read from a single sample in a study of blood T cell repertoires in COVID-19. The method was immunoSEQ multiplex PCR; TCRdb's version includes in-frame clones alone and lacks a portion of them. Altogether some 200,000 clones are present, 84% being singletons, with the ten largest covering 10%. Sequencing was done on a sample of peripheral blood. All receptors come from a woman over 75 with COVID-19, enrolled during active disease. CDR3s include the opening cysteine and the closing phenylalanine or tryptophan. D genes are given only for firm matches.

>.|TRBV3-1/TRBV3-2|TRBJ1-2
CASSQARSYGYTF
>.|TRBV5-1|TRBJ1-4
CASSLESLRRGEKLFF
>.|TRBV12-3/TRBV12-4|TRBJ2-3
CASSLSGTDTQYF
>.|TRBV6-2/TRBV6-3|TRBJ1-1
CASSPEFRGTEAFF
>TRBD1|TRBV5-5|TRBJ1-3
CASSPRTGGDRNTIYF
>TRBD1|TRBV5-1|TRBJ1-1
CASSDGQGAGNTEAFF
>.|TRBV7-2|TRBJ1-3
CASSLEAGNTIYF
>.|TRBV28|TRBJ1-3
CASSLPLGALGNTIYF
>TRBD2|TRBV6-5|TRBJ2-1
CASSYRTSSSNEQFF
>TRBD1|TRBV28|TRBJ1-3
CASSPHTIQGAGNTIYF
>TRBD1|TRBV18|TRBJ2-7
CASSQGQGAGEQYF
>.|TRBV7-8|TRBJ1-1
CASSSQALNTEAFF
>TRBD1|TRBV6-6|TRBJ2-5
CASSYSTGVGQETQYF
>.|TRBV25-1|TRBJ1-1
CASSGSGTEAFF
>.|TRBV7-2|TRBJ1-1
CASSPSRGTEAFF
>.|TRBV3-1/TRBV3-2|TRBJ2-7
CASSRTQGYEQYF
>TRBD1|TRBV27|TRBJ1-1
CASSPLGQGYESTEAFF
>TRBD1|TRBV6-2/TRBV6-3|TRBJ1-5
CASSWTGGNQPQHF
>TRBD1|TRBV24-1|TRBJ2-2
CATGDRRNTGELFF
>TRBD1|TRBV11-3|TRBJ1-1
CASSLGDRAEAFF
>.|TRBV29-1|TRBJ1-2
CSVEDRGTAWGYTF
>.|TRBV11-2|TRBJ2-3
CASSLGQVKVNRDTQYF
>.|TRBV6-6|TRBJ2-3
CASRSGGSTDTQYF
>TRBD1|TRBV2|TRBJ1-6
CARNRDRNSPLHF
>.|TRBV7-6|TRBJ1-3
CASSLGTADSGNTIYF
>.|TRBV9|TRBJ2-7
CASSVAGQNYEQYF
>.|TRBV25-1|TRBJ2-7
CASSDQRYEQYF
>TRBD1|TRBV5-4|TRBJ2-2
CASSSGGTGNTGELFF
>.|TRBV4-3|TRBJ2-7
CASSQDSISSYEQYF
>TRBD1|TRBV28|TRBJ1-4
CASSLPGTGGEKLFF
>TRBD1|TRBV7-2|TRBJ2-1
CASSLNPGQVNEQFF